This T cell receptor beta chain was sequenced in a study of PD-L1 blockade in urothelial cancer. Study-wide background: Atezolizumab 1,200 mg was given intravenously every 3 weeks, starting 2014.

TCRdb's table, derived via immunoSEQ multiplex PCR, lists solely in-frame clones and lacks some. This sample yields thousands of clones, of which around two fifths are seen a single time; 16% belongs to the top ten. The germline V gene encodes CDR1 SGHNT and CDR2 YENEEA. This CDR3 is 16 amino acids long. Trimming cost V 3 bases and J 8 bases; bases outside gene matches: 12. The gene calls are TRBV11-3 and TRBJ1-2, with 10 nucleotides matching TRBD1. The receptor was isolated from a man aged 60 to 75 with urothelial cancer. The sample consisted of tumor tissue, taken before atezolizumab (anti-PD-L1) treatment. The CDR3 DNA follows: TGTGCCAGCAGCTTGGGTTTAGGGACAGGGGTTTCGGGCTACACCTTC. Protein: CASSLGLGTGVSGYTF.